The sequence of this T cell receptor (beta chain) was determined in a study of T cells in Graves' hyperthyroidism and ophthalmopathy. General study findings and limits: Progression to ophthalmopathy was predicted a median of 6.5 months early. Stable hyperthyroidism was told apart from ophthalmopathy by a model built on 13 V-J features.

The CDR3 regions of TCR beta were amplified from RNA transcripts. TCR CDR3 regions were first amplified by RT-PCR with HTBI primers. TCRdb itself ran the multiplex PCR reads through MiXCR, one entry per CDR3 protein. The sample has 250,000 to 300,000 distinct CDR3 sequences, around 13% seen once; the top ten hold 7% to 9%. This clonotype was counted at least ten times. Its antigen is as yet unknown. Researchers barred patients who had uncontrolled infection, other autoimmune disease, pregnancy or lactation. From more than 9 ml of fresh peripheral blood, PBMCs were isolated. The sequence derives from a woman aged 40 to 49 with Graves' hyperthyroidism. What was sequenced was blood.

The CDR3 reads CATSDGTPAPTDTQYF. The CDR3 DNA reads TGTGCCACCAGTGATGGAACCCCAGCACCAACAGATACGCAGTATTTT. The chain joins TRBV24-1 to TRBJ2-3; no clear D. The CDR3 covers 16 residues. Germline assignment: CDR1 KGHDR and CDR2 SFDVKD. V lost 3 bases and J 3 bases, leaving 15 bases between the germline ends.